A selection of T cell receptor beta chains follows, all from one sample in a study of blood T cell repertoires in COVID-19. Sequencing was performed with immunoSEQ multiplex PCR; in TCRdb, only in-frame clones are kept and a portion is missing. The top ten hold approximately 6.8% of the sample, which has tens of thousands of clones, roughly 71% seen once. The sequencing sample was made of peripheral blood. Source of these receptors: a woman between 50 and 59 years old with active or convalescent COVID-19. Both conserved end residues are part of each CDR3. D genes are given only for firm matches. Clone size is shown for a subset of rows, as once, few, many or a class of expanded clone.

cdr3_aa cdr3_nt v_call d_call clone_size j_call cdr3_length
CASSQPTGGASQYF TGTGCCAGCAGCCAGCCAACAGGGGGCGCGTCGCAGTACTTC TRBV14 TRBD1 . TRBJ2-7 14
CATSDPRSGDEKLFF TGTGCCACCAGTGACCCGCGGTCCGGGGATGAAAAACTGTTTTTT TRBV24-1 . . TRBJ1-4 15
CASSPGLAGFTDTQYF TGTGCCAGCAGCCCGGGACTAGCGGGATTCACAGATACGCAGTATTTT TRBV7-3 TRBD2 once TRBJ2-3 16
CASRSLAGGYEQYF TGTGCCAGCAGGTCCTTAGCGGGAGGCTACGAGCAGTACTTC TRBV5-5 TRBD2 . TRBJ2-7 14
CASSYPGGTQYF TGTGCCAGCAGTTACCCCGGGGGGACCCAGTACTTC TRBV6-6 . . TRBJ2-5 12
CATKSPNTGDSAQYF TGTGCCACCAAAAGTCCAAATACAGGGGACTCGGCCCAGTACTTC TRBV2 . . TRBJ2-5 15
CASSPFIPGSYGYTF TGTGCCAGCAGCCCCTTTATACCAGGGTCGTATGGCTACACCTTC TRBV3-1/TRBV3-2 . . TRBJ1-2 15
CASSQGPGGTEEQYF TGTGCCAGCAGCCAAGGGCCGGGAGGGACGGAAGAGCAGTACTTC TRBV3-1/TRBV3-2 TRBD2 many TRBJ2-7 15
CASSEIGTPHEQYF TGTGCCAGCAGTGAAATTGGGACTCCCCACGAGCAGTACTTC TRBV6-1 . . TRBJ2-7 14
CASSYGLADTQYF TGTGCCAGCAGTTATGGACTGGCAGATACGCAGTATTTT TRBV6-5 . . TRBJ2-3 13
CASSSGLAGGTDTQYF TGCGCCAGCAGCTCAGGACTAGCGGGAGGGACAGATACGCAGTATTTT TRBV5-1 TRBD2 . TRBJ2-3 16
CASSLAGGPPINYGYTF TGTGCCAGCAGCTTGGCCGGCGGCCCACCCATTAACTATGGCTACACCTTC TRBV5-4 . . TRBJ1-2 17
CASSREGREKLFF TGTGCCAGCAGCAGGGAGGGTCGCGAAAAACTGTTTTTT TRBV2 . . TRBJ1-4 13
CASSATGYEQYF TGTGCCAGCAGCGCGACAGGTTACGAGCAGTACTTC TRBV11-3 . . TRBJ2-7 12
CSAIGGSEAFF TGCAGTGCGATCGGCGGCAGTGAAGCTTTCTTT TRBV20-1 . . TRBJ1-1 11
CAISESTSGRRTGELFF TGTGCCATCAGTGAGTCGACTAGCGGGAGGAGGACCGGGGAGCTGTTTTTT TRBV10-3 TRBD2 . TRBJ2-2 17
CASSRGLTKQYF TGTGCCAGCAGTCGAGGCCTCACAAAGCAGTACTTC TRBV28 . . TRBJ2-7 12
CASSVVGTPSYGYTF TGTGCCAGCAGCGTAGTAGGGACACCTTCCTATGGCTACACCTTC TRBV9 . . TRBJ1-2 15
CATMDGSSGNTIYF TGTGCGACAATGGACGGGAGCTCTGGAAACACCATATATTTT TRBV6-6 . . TRBJ1-3 14
CASGTGVNYGYTF TGTGCCAGCGGGACAGGGGTTAACTATGGCTACACCTTC TRBV7-8 TRBD1 . TRBJ1-2 13
CASIGEGIAFF TGTGCCAGCATTGGGGAGGGCATTGCTTTCTTT TRBV2 . . TRBJ1-1 11
CATTTGTSSYEQYF TGTGCCACAACTACCGGGACTAGCTCCTACGAGCAGTACTTC TRBV10-3 TRBD2 once TRBJ2-7 14
CASSAGTFYGYTF TGTGCCAGCAGTGCCGGGACTTTCTATGGCTACACCTTC TRBV6-2/TRBV6-3 . . TRBJ1-2 13
CASSLPGQQSYGYTF TGTGCCAGCAGTTTGCCAGGGCAGCAGAGCTATGGCTACACCTTC TRBV28 . . TRBJ1-2 15
CSGGLAAGELFF TGCAGCGGGGGACTAGCGGCCGGGGAGCTGTTTTTT TRBV29-1 TRBD2 . TRBJ2-2 12
CASSLDRGRGKLFF TGTGCCAGCAGCTTAGACAGGGGAAGAGGAAAACTGTTTTTT TRBV7-2 TRBD1 . TRBJ1-4 14
CATSDSGTSGAQETQYF TGTGCCACCAGTGATTCTGGGACTAGCGGGGCACAAGAGACCCAGTACTTC TRBV24-1 TRBD2 . TRBJ2-5 17
CASTHRTEAFF TGTGCCAGTACCCACCGGACTGAAGCTTTCTTT TRBV19 . . TRBJ1-1 11
CAISERGQDEQYF TGTGCCATCAGTGAGAGAGGACAGGACGAGCAGTACTTC TRBV10-3 TRBD1 few TRBJ2-7 13